Presented here are 9 T cell receptor beta chains from one specimen sequenced in a study of T cells in Graves' hyperthyroidism and ophthalmopathy. TCR beta CDR3 regions were amplified from RNA transcripts. TCR CDR3 regions were first amplified by RT-PCR with HTBI primers. TCRdb processed the multiplex PCR reads anew with MiXCR; each CDR3 protein has one entry. The table shows approximately 620,000 distinct CDR3 sequences, with about 15% occurring only once. Sequencing used blood. The source of these receptors is a woman aged 25 to 45 with Graves' hyperthyroidism that later progressed to Graves' ophthalmopathy.

This clonotype was counted ten times or more. The gene calls are TRBV20-1 and TRBJ1-5, with a tentative D call TRBD1 (5 bases). From germline, CDR1 is DFQATT and CDR2 SNEGSKA (reference sequence). Trimming took off 6 bases at V and 2 bases at J, with 26 bases between the two ends. The length of the CDR3 is 18 residues. CDR3 protein: CSARAFTGYGGGNQPQHF. The CDR3 DNA reads TGCAGTGCCCGCGCCTTCACAGGCTATGGTGGGGGCAATCAGCCCCAGCATTTT.

This clonotype was detected many times. The rearrangement links TRBV12-3 or TRBV12-4 to TRBJ2-5; D possibly corresponds to TRBD2 (6 bases). V was shortened by 6 bases and J by 13 bases, with 24 bases between the two germline ends. The CDR3 has 14 amino acids. Written as DNA, the CDR3 is TGTGCCAGCAGCATGGGACTTAGCGGCGGTCGATTGTACTTC. Translating gives CASSMGLSGGRLYF.

Concerning this clonotype: Just one base apart from a much larger clone, this may be a read error. V usage is TRBV5-1 and J usage is TRBJ1-5, with 7 positions matching TRBD1. J lost 8 bases, V lost 4 bases, and 9 bases had no gene match. Germline values: CDR1 SGHRS, CDR2 YFSETQ. This CDR3 contains 14 residues. CDR3 region: CASSVGTDDEPQHF. The CDR3 bases are TGCGCCAGCAGCGTCGGGACAGACGATGAGCCCCAGCATTTT.

In this sample, this clonotype turned up many times. The chain has TRBV2 and TRBJ2-7; TRBD1 might be the D (5 bases). Germline values: CDR1 SNHLY, CDR2 FYNNEI. V was shortened by 2 bases and J by 4 bases, with 18 bases between the two germline ends. The CDR3 sequence is 16 residues long. As DNA, the CDR3 is TGTGCCAGCAGTGAAACTTTGCAGGGAATTAGATACGAGCAGTACTTC. This encodes CASSETLQGIRYEQYF.

On this clonotype: This could be a read error, since a much larger clone is one nucleotide away. This chain links TRBV28 with TRBJ2-4, with TRBD2 as a possible D gene (5 bases). Deletions cut 5 bases from V and 2 bases from J, with 19 bases between. The length of the CDR3 is 17 residues. The germline CDR1 and CDR2 sequences are MDHEN and SYDVKM. The CDR3 region has the DNA TGTGCCAGCAGTCCCGGACTTTTCAACTTAACCAAAAACATTCAGTACTTC. Translation gives CASSPGLFNLTKNIQYF.

At least ten counts were recorded for this clonotype. This rearrangement joins TRBV20-1 to TRBJ1-6; D ambiguous. CDR3 length equals 16 residues. The germline V and J ends were trimmed by 3 bases and 0 bases, with 12 bases remaining between them. Germline V CDR1 and CDR2: DFQATT, SNEGSKA (reference sequence). Written as DNA, the CDR3 is TGCAGTGCTAGTGGCGGGGAAGGCTCCTATAATTCACCCCTCCACTTT. It specifies CSASGGEGSYNSPLHF.

This clonotype showed up just a few times. The gene calls are TRBV11-2 and TRBJ2-1; TRBD2 aligns across 15 bases. Unmatched junction bases numbered 4, after V lost 4 bases and J lost 3 bases. Germline assignment: CDR1 SGHAT and CDR2 FQNNGV. The CDR3 loop spans 17 amino acids. The CDR3 spells CASSSGLAGGFYNEQFF. The CDR3, as DNA: TGTGCCAGCAGCTCGGGACTAGCGGGAGGTTTCTACAATGAGCAGTTCTTC.

This clonotype occurred many times. V is TRBV27 and J is TRBJ2-5; D is uncertain. CDR3 length: 15 residues. Germline V gene sequence: CDR1 MNHEY, CDR2 SMNVEV (reference sequence). Trimming removed 6 bases from V and 5 bases from J, with 19 bases in between. The CDR3 nucleotides read TGTGCCAGCAGGGTGGGCACCTCCCTGGGGGAGACCCAGTACTTC. It codes for CASRVGTSLGETQYF.

A few counts support this clonotype. The chain carries TRBV5-5 and TRBJ2-3, with a possible D match to TRBD1 (6 bases). The germline V gene encodes CDR1 SGHKS and CDR2 YYEKEE (reference sequence). The CDR3 has 16 residues. Trimming took 4 bases from V and 3 from J, leaving 18 bases between them. The CDR3 sequence: CASSRQFGQGTDTQYF. In DNA form, the CDR3 reads TGTGCCAGCAGCCGGCAGTTTGGGCAGGGGACAGATACGCAGTATTTT. The variable domain in full, completed from reference TRBV5-5 and TRBJ2-3, reads DAGVTQSPTHLIKTRGQQVTLRCSPISGHKSVSWYQQVLGQGPQFIFQYYEKEERGRGNFPDRFSARQFPNYSSELNVNALLLGDSALYLCASSRQFGQGTDTQYFGPGTRLTVL.